The 21 T cell receptor beta chains given below trace back to one sample, sequenced in a study of blood T cell repertoires in COVID-19. Method: immunoSEQ multiplex PCR; TCRdb's copy keeps in-frame clones and lacks some. Of about 270,000 clones listed, 80% to 90% are singletons. Sequencing used PBMCs or T cells enriched from blood (not recorded which). The origin of the receptors is a man between 18 and 29 years old who had recovered from COVID-19.

The V call is TRBV7-2, the J call TRBJ1-2, with 7 positions matching TRBD1. The germline gives CDR1 SGHTA, CDR2 FQGNSA. Trimming took 5 bases from V and 0 from J; bases not matched to a gene: 12. The CDR3 length is 17 residues. Here the CDR3 DNA reads TGTGCCAGCAGCACTAGTAGTGGGACAGCCACTAACTATGGCTACACCTTC. It is translated as CASSTSSGTATNYGYTF.

The chain employs TRBV30 and TRBJ2-7; 8 bases match TRBD2. After removal of 8 bases from V and 0 bases from J, the junction contained 15 bases not matched to a gene. CDR1 is GTSNPN, CDR2 SVGIG, per germline (reference sequence). CDR3 length equals 16 residues. CDR3 loop: CATMRREAPLSYEQYF. The CDR3 region has the DNA TGTGCCACCATGCGGCGGGAGGCCCCCCTCTCCTACGAGCAGTACTTC.

This clone was detected only once. The chain has TRBV19 and TRBJ1-2; no clear D gene. This CDR3 region has 15 residues. CDR1 LNHDA and CDR2 SQIVND come from the germline V gene (reference sequence). V was cut by 4 bases and J by 1 base, with 13 bases left in between. This chain's CDR3 is CASSTGGNVNYGYTF. CDR3 sequence (DNA): TGTGCCAGTAGTACCGGCGGGAACGTTAACTATGGCTACACCTTC.

The chain is built from TRBV19 and TRBJ2-1, with 10 bases fitting TRBD2. This CDR3 contains 17 residues. From germline, CDR1 is LNHDA and CDR2 SQIVND (reference sequence). V dropped 5 bases and J dropped 2; count of bases not matched to a gene: 9. This chain's CDR3 is CASSSQRGGFAYNEQFF. The CDR3 region has the DNA TGTGCCAGTAGTTCGCAGCGGGGGGGGTTCGCCTACAATGAGCAGTTCTTC.

This chain uses TRBV18 with TRBJ1-1; the D is unclear. Trimming stripped 4 bases from V and 1 base from J, with 7 bases between. The CDR3 is made up of 13 amino acids. In germline, CDR1 is KGHSH, CDR2 LQKENI. The CDR3 DNA reads TGTGCCAGCTCACTAACAGAGAACACTGAAGCTTTCTTT. Translated: CASSLTENTEAFF.

The genes are TRBV19 and TRBJ2-6, with D uncertain. V was trimmed by 5 bases and J by 0 bases, leaving 17 bases between them. The CDR3 has 18 amino acids. Germline CDR1 reads LNHDA; CDR2 reads SQIVND (reference sequence). DNA of the CDR3: TGTGCCAGTAGTCCCACCAGGCCCTTGAACTCTGGGGCCAACGTCCTGACTTTC. Encoded protein: CASSPTRPLNSGANVLTF.

The rearrangement joins TRBV2 to TRBJ1-2; TRBD1 aligns across 8 bases. In germline, CDR1 is SNHLY, CDR2 FYNNEI. V lost 7 bases, J lost 8 bases, and 3 bases stayed unmatched. This CDR3 is 11 amino acids long. The CDR3 DNA sequence: TGTGCCAGCACAGGGGGCTACGGCTACACCTTC. Translating it yields CASTGGYGYTF.

This rearrangement joins TRBV7-9 to TRBJ1-2; D is uncertain. The germline V gene encodes CDR1 SEHNR and CDR2 FQNEAQ (reference sequence). V was trimmed by 2 bases and J by 2 bases, leaving 21 bases between them. The CDR3 runs 18 residues. The DNA of the CDR3 is TGTGCCAGCAGCTTACCCGAAGGCCTAATTGGAGGAAACTATGGCTACACCTTC. It is translated as CASSLPEGLIGGNYGYTF.

This chain uses TRBV6-5 with TRBJ1-3; D perhaps matches TRBD1 (5 bases). This CDR3 is 13 amino acids long. Germline values: CDR1 MNHEY, CDR2 SVGAGI. V dropped 8 bases and J dropped 2 bases, with 10 bases sitting between them. Written as DNA, the CDR3 is TGTGCCAGCCAATGGGGCCCTGGAAACACCATATATTTT. Amino acid sequence: CASQWGPGNTIYF.

The chain recombines TRBV10-2 with TRBJ1-3; D gene ambiguous. Trimming pared 0 bases from V and 5 bases from J, leaving 5 bases between. Germline V CDR1 and CDR2: WSHSY, SAAADI. CDR3 length equals 13 residues. In DNA, the CDR3 is TGCGCCAGCAGTGAGTCGCTACGAAACACCATATATTTT. Protein sequence: CASSESLRNTIYF.

This chain uses TRBV5-6 with TRBJ2-7; D is possibly TRBD1 (6 bases). There are 13 residues in the CDR3. Germline V gene data show CDR1 as SGHDT and CDR2 as YYEEEE. V shed 4 bases and J shed 2 bases, with 10 bases lying between them. CDR3 sequence (DNA): TGTGCCAGCAGCCTGGGACACCCCTACGAGCAGTACTTC. It is translated as CASSLGHPYEQYF.

This sequence joins TRBV24-1 and TRBJ1-2; 7 bases line up with TRBD1. The CDR3 spans 15 residues. J gave up 3 bases and V 1 base, and 4 bases lay outside the gene matches. Germline V gene data show CDR1 as KGHDR and CDR2 as SFDVKD. The CDR3 loop is CATSDFFQGDYGYTF. In nucleotides, the CDR3 is TGTGCCACCAGTGATTTTTTCCAGGGGGACTATGGCTACACCTTC.

Written as DNA, the CDR3 is TGCGCCAGCAGACCGGGACAGGGTTTTTTTGCTTTCTTT. Translated: CASRPGQGFFAFF. The chain joins TRBV4-1 to TRBJ1-1; 9 bases map to TRBD1. CDR1 is MGHRA, CDR2 YSYEKL, per germline. The CDR3 sequence is 13 residues long. V gave up 6 bases and J gave up 11 bases; unmatched junction bases: 10.

The rearrangement uses TRBV7-2 and TRBJ2-5; D ambiguous. Germline values: CDR1 SGHTA, CDR2 FQGNSA. The germline V and J ends were trimmed by 3 bases and 1 base, with 6 bases remaining between them. This CDR3 contains 13 residues. The CDR3 is CASSFQIQETQYF. CDR3 coding DNA: TGTGCCAGCAGCTTTCAGATCCAAGAGACCCAGTACTTC.

The J gene is TRBJ1-1, the V gene TRBV12-3 or TRBV12-4, with D perhaps matching TRBD1 (6 bases). Trimming removed 7 bases at V and 4 bases at J, with 13 bases between. This CDR3 comprises 13 residues. CDR3 sequence reads: CASILLDSTEAFF. The DNA for the CDR3 is TGTGCCAGCATTCTCCTGGACAGCACTGAAGCTTTCTTT.

CDR3 DNA: TGTGCCTGGAGTTCAGGGGTCGAGCAGTACTTC. Amino acids: CAWSSGVEQYF. The J gene is TRBJ2-7, the V gene TRBV30; a weak D match, TRBD1 (6 bases). V was clipped by 2 bases and J by 6 bases, with 8 bases between them. CDR1 is GTSNPN, CDR2 SVGIG, per germline (reference sequence). This CDR3 spans 11 amino acids.

The rearrangement joins TRBV27 to TRBJ1-3; no reliable D call. V was trimmed by 4 bases and J by 4 bases, leaving 14 bases between them. Germline V CDR1 and CDR2: MNHEY, SMNVEV (reference sequence). This CDR3 contains 15 residues. The CDR3 coding sequence is TGTGCCAGCAGTTCCGCAGGTTTGGAAGGAAACACCATATATTTT. This gives the protein CASSSAGLEGNTIYF.

The V gene is TRBV7-6, the J gene TRBJ1-5; 10 bases match TRBD1. Unmatched junction bases numbered 8, after V lost 2 bases and J lost 4 bases. The CDR3 consists of 17 residues. Germline V gene data show CDR1 as SGHVS and CDR2 as FNYEAQ. CDR3 in DNA: TGTGCCAGCAGCTTACGCAGTCCGGGACAGGGGAATCAGCCCCAGCATTTT. Its protein product is CASSLRSPGQGNQPQHF.

This clone has a handful of counts. The V gene is TRBV2, the J gene TRBJ1-1; 10 positions agree with TRBD1. CDR1 and CDR2 from the germline V gene are SNHLY and FYNNEI. CDR3 size: 17 residues. V dropped 4 bases and J dropped 1; count of bases not matched to a gene: 9. The CDR3 spells CASSGGDRGVGNTEAFF. DNA of the CDR3: TGTGCCAGCAGTGGAGGGGACAGGGGCGTCGGGAACACTGAAGCTTTCTTT. Drawing the rest from reference TRBV2 and TRBJ1-1, the complete variable domain is EPEVTQTPSHQVTQMGQEVILRCVPISNHLYFYWYRQILGQKVEFLVSFYNNEISEKSEIFDDQFSVERPDGSNFTLKIRSTKLEDSAMYFCASSGGDRGVGNTEAFFGQGTRLTVV.

The gene calls are TRBV9 and TRBJ2-3, with TRBD1 as a possible D gene (5 bases). Per germline, CDR1 SGDLS and CDR2 YYNGEE. The CDR3 spans 17 residues. V lost 0 bases and J 1 base, leaving 15 bases between the germline ends. CDR3 DNA: TGTGCCAGCAGCGTAGCCGGCAGGGCCTGGCGCACAGATACGCAGTATTTT. As protein: CASSVAGRAWRTDTQYF. The whole variable domain, remainder taken from reference TRBV9 and TRBJ2-3, is DSGVTQTPKHLITATGQRVTLRCSPRSGDLSVYWYQQSLDQGLQFLIQYYNGEERAKGNILERFSAQQFPDLHSELNLSSLELGDSALYFCASSVAGRAWRTDTQYFGPGTRLTVL.

CDR3 DNA sequence: TGCGCCAGCAGTGATGGCAGTTACTACGAGCAGTACTTC. Protein sequence: CASSDGSYYEQYF. This chain connects TRBV10-1 to TRBJ2-7, with unresolved D. Germline CDR1 reads WNHNN; CDR2 reads SYGVQD (reference sequence). The V end was cut by 3 bases, the J end by 3 bases, with 9 bases between. The CDR3 covers 13 residues.